The 19 T cell receptor beta chains reported below all come from one sample, sequenced in a study of blood T cell repertoires in COVID-19. Libraries were prepared by immunoSEQ multiplex PCR; TCRdb keeps only in-frame clonotypes and omits some of them. The table records 300,000 to 400,000 clones, 87% of them present only once. The sequenced sample consisted of peripheral blood. The receptor set was obtained from a man aged 45 to 65 with active or convalescent COVID-19.

This chain connects TRBV7-2 to TRBJ2-5; tentative D call: TRBD1 (6 bases). Germline V lookup: CDR1 SGHTA, CDR2 FQGNSA. This CDR3 comprises 15 residues. The V end lost 5 bases, the J end lost 0 bases, and 13 bases lay between the germline ends. The CDR3 reads CASSIQTGDQETQYF. CDR3 DNA sequence: TGTGCCAGCAGCATACAGACAGGAGACCAAGAGACCCAGTACTTC.

This clone was seen once. The rearrangement uses TRBV2 and TRBJ2-7; D unresolved. CDR3 length equals 15 residues. The germline V gene encodes CDR1 SNHLY and CDR2 FYNNEI. Trimming took off 0 bases at V and 1 base at J, with 10 bases between the two ends. CDR3 amino acids: CASSEALLASYEQYF. The CDR3 DNA is TGTGCCAGCAGTGAAGCGCTTCTGGCTTCCTACGAGCAGTACTTC.

This sequence joins TRBV10-2 and TRBJ1-1, with a possible D match to TRBD1 (6 bases). Per germline, CDR1 WSHSY and CDR2 SAAADI. Trimming took 7 bases from V and 1 from J, leaving 10 bases between them. This CDR3 region has 13 residues. Written as DNA, the CDR3 is TGCGCCAGCACCGAGGACAGGAACACTGAAGCTTTCTTT. The encoded protein is CASTEDRNTEAFF.

This clone was observed a handful of times. The CDR3, as DNA: TGTGCCAGTAGTTTGGGGGGACAGCCCCAGCATTTT. It encodes CASSLGGQPQHF. J is TRBJ1-5 and V is TRBV19; perhaps TRBD1 as D (5 bases). Germline CDR1 LNHDA, CDR2 SQIVND (reference sequence). Trimming took 5 bases from V and 7 from J, leaving 9 bases between them. The CDR3 length is 12 residues.

This rearrangement joins TRBV5-1 to TRBJ1-2; D may be TRBD1 (6 bases). The germline CDR1 and CDR2 sequences are SGHRS and YFSETQ. Trimming shortened V by 4 bases and J by 7 bases, and 14 bases separated the two germline ends. The CDR3 covers 13 residues. The CDR3 is CASSPGTRPGYTF. CDR3 coding DNA: TGCGCCAGCAGCCCGGGGACACGACCTGGCTACACCTTC.

This clone came up a few times. The chain is built from TRBV19 and TRBJ2-2, with 9 bases identical to TRBD1. Germline-derived CDR1 and CDR2 are LNHDA and SQIVND (reference sequence). CDR3 length: 14 amino acids. The J segment lost 5 bases and the V segment lost 8 bases, leaving 6 bases of the junction unmatched. For the CDR3, the DNA is TGTGCCAGTCAGCTCGGACAGGGGACCGGGGAGCTGTTTTTT. Its protein product is CASQLGQGTGELFF.

In this sample, this clone turned up a few times. In the same sample, other DNA sequences code for this CDR3. V gene TRBV30 combines with J gene TRBJ1-5; D may be TRBD1 (6 bases). V was trimmed by 0 bases and J by 5 bases, leaving 11 bases between them. The CDR3 consists of 14 residues. The germline gives CDR1 GTSNPN, CDR2 SVGIG (reference sequence). The chain's CDR3 is CAWSVTGGDQPQHF. CDR3 coding DNA: TGTGCCTGGAGTGTAACGGGGGGCGATCAGCCCCAGCATTTT.

The CDR3 DNA is TGTGCCAGCAGAACAGGGGGGAGGGACACCGGGGAGCTGTTTTTT. Residues: CASRTGGRDTGELFF. This chain joins TRBV6-6 and TRBJ2-2; D is perhaps TRBD1 (8 bases). Trimming shortened V by 6 bases and J by 3 bases, and 14 bases separated the two germline ends. This CDR3 is 15 amino acids long. Germline V gives CDR1 MNHNY, CDR2 SVGAGI (reference sequence).

The V and J genes are TRBV2 and TRBJ1-1, with D perhaps TRBD1 (5 bases). The CDR3 runs 13 residues. CDR1 SNHLY and CDR2 FYNNEI come from the germline V gene. The V end lost 5 bases, the J end lost 3 bases, and 10 bases lay between the germline ends. The CDR3 DNA reads TGTGCCAGCAGTACCGACAGTCACACTGAAGCTTTCTTT. This gives the protein CASSTDSHTEAFF.

The chain is built from TRBV18 and TRBJ2-7; D might be TRBD2 (7 bases). Germline CDR1 reads KGHSH; CDR2 reads LQKENI. The CDR3 consists of 14 residues. The ends were cut back, 3 bases at V and 6 bases at J, with 15 bases in the middle. The CDR3 DNA follows: TGTGCCAGCTCACCCGGAGGGGGGGACGGCGAGCAGTACTTC. It translates to CASSPGGGDGEQYF.

The chain is built from TRBV15 and TRBJ1-3, with unresolved D. V was clipped by 1 base and J by 5 bases, with 12 bases between them. Germline-derived CDR1 and CDR2 are LNHNV and YYDKDF (reference sequence). The CDR3 sequence is 15 residues long. The CDR3 nucleotides are TGTGCCACCAGCAGAGGATCGGGAGTCCGAAACACCATATATTTT. It is translated as CATSRGSGVRNTIYF.

The CDR3 sequence: CASSISRVVSYEQYF. The CDR3 DNA reads TGTGCCAGTAGTATCTCCAGGGTAGTTTCCTACGAGCAGTACTTC. V is TRBV19 and J is TRBJ2-7; possibly TRBD1 for D (5 bases). There are 15 residues in the CDR3. Trimming shortened V by 3 bases and J by 1 base, and 13 bases separated the two germline ends. In germline, CDR1 is LNHDA, CDR2 SQIVND (reference sequence).

The rearrangement uses TRBV6-5 and TRBJ2-1; D gene ambiguous. The germline V and J ends were trimmed by 6 bases and 4 bases, with 7 bases remaining between them. This CDR3 has 12 residues. Per the germline V gene, CDR1 is MNHEY and CDR2 is SVGAGI. Here the CDR3 DNA reads TGTGCCAGCAGCAACTGGTACAATGAGCAGTTCTTC. This encodes CASSNWYNEQFF.

The V gene is TRBV5-5, the J gene TRBJ2-5; 8 bases agree with TRBD1. The CDR3 runs 13 residues. Germline-derived CDR1 and CDR2 are SGHKS and YYEKEE (reference sequence). V was pared by 3 bases and J by 2 bases, with 0 bases of the junction left unmatched. CDR3 nucleotide sequence: TGTGCCAGCAGCTGGACAGGGCAAGAGACCCAGTACTTC. Amino acid sequence: CASSWTGQETQYF.

This clone was seen once. The rearrangement uses TRBV6-6 and TRBJ2-1; TRBD2 agrees at 10 bases. This CDR3 has 15 residues. V lost 5 bases to trimming and J lost 4 bases; unmatched junction nucleotides: 5. Germline-derived CDR1 and CDR2 are MNHNY and SVGAGI (reference sequence). The CDR3 sequence: CASSPERGGYNEQFF. In DNA, the CDR3 is TGTGCCAGCAGTCCCGAGCGGGGGGGTTACAATGAGCAGTTCTTC.

The chain links TRBV2 to TRBJ2-1; the D is unclear. The V end lost 5 bases, the J end lost 0 bases, and 14 bases lay between the germline ends. This CDR3 is 16 amino acids long. Germline CDR1 reads SNHLY; CDR2 reads FYNNEI. The CDR3 loop is CASSPSPFSSYNEQFF. The CDR3 nucleotides read TGTGCCAGCAGTCCCTCCCCGTTTAGCTCCTACAATGAGCAGTTCTTC.

The CDR3 region is CASSWASSYNSPLHF. CDR3 in DNA: TGTGCCAGTAGTTGGGCCAGCTCCTATAATTCACCCCTCCACTTT. The V call is TRBV19, the J call TRBJ1-6; no clear D. This CDR3 has 15 amino acids. V was pared by 5 bases and J by 0 bases, with 8 bases between. Germline assignment: CDR1 LNHDA and CDR2 SQIVND (reference sequence). The entire variable domain, with the rest obtained from reference TRBV19 and TRBJ1-6, is as follows: DGGITQSPKYLFRKEGQNVTLSCEQNLNHDAMYWYRQDPGQGLRLIYYSQIVNDFQKGDIAEGYSVSREKKESFPLTVTSAQKNPTAFYLCASSWASSYNSPLHFGNGTRLTVT.

The rearrangement links TRBV9 to TRBJ2-1; 11 positions agree with TRBD2. Germline CDR1 SGDLS, CDR2 YYNGEE. This CDR3 has 15 residues. The V gene end was trimmed by 2 bases and the J gene end by 11 bases; junction bases not matched to a gene: 9. The CDR3 is CASSVRPGLAEKQFF. CDR3 coding DNA: TGTGCCAGCAGCGTGAGGCCGGGACTAGCGGAAAAGCAGTTCTTC.

The chain uses TRBV28 and TRBJ1-6, with a weak D call TRBD1 (6 bases). V lost 6 bases to trimming and J lost 7 bases, with 16 bases between them. This CDR3 has 15 amino acids. Germline V gene data show CDR1 as MDHEN and CDR2 as SYDVKM. The CDR3 reads CASSHGGGGNSPLHF. Written as DNA, the CDR3 is TGTGCCAGCAGCCATGGGGGCGGGGGGAATTCACCCCTCCACTTT.